Shown below are 9 T cell receptor beta chains from a single sample sequenced in a study of blood T cells in healthy people across ages. A sample-barcoded 5' primer and a J-beta primer mix were used in a second PCR of about 6 to 11 cycles. TCRdb re-called the 5' RACE reads with MiXCR, one entry per CDR3 protein. The top ten clones hold 20% to 25% of a sample with more than 650,000 distinct CDR3 sequences, 22% of them seen once. Input material: blood. These receptors were taken from a man in his 70s in good health.

This clonotype has just a few counts. The CDR3 is CAFQGGHYNEQFF. The DNA of the CDR3 is TGTGCCTTTCAGGGAGGCCACTACAATGAGCAGTTCTTC. The genes are TRBV3-1 and TRBJ2-1; maybe TRBD2 (6 bases). Germline CDR1 LGHDT, CDR2 YNNKEL (reference sequence). The CDR3 is 13 residues long. Trimming left V 11 bases short and J 3 bases short, with 14 bases between.

The V gene is TRBV20-1, the J gene TRBJ2-2; 8 nucleotides agree with TRBD2. Losses at the gene ends were 0 bases for V and 1 base for J; bases not matched to a gene: 7. The CDR3 has 17 amino acids. Per germline, CDR1 DFQATT and CDR2 SNEGSKA (reference sequence). CDR3 region: CSARDSRREGNTGELFF. The CDR3 DNA follows: TGCAGTGCTAGAGATTCGCGACGGGAGGGGAACACCGGGGAGCTGTTTTTT.

The CDR3 DNA reads as TGCGCCAGCAGTCGGGGAGACACCATATATTTT. Its protein is CASSRGDTIYF. The rearrangement links TRBV10-2 to TRBJ1-3; D remains ambiguous. Germline CDR1 and CDR2: WSHSY and SAAADI. V lost 5 bases, J lost 8 bases, and 7 bases lay in between. The CDR3 loop spans 11 amino acids.

The genes are TRBV10-3 and TRBJ2-1, with no clear D. V was shortened by 6 bases and J by 7 bases, with 10 bases between the two germline ends. Germline V gene sequence: CDR1 ENHRY, CDR2 SYGVKD. The length of the CDR3 is 12 residues. The CDR3 nucleotides are TGTGCCATCAGCCGCGACTTGAATGAGCAGTTCTTC. Its protein product is CAISRDLNEQFF.

The chain joins TRBV14 to TRBJ2-5, with D unclear. Germline V gives CDR1 SGHDN, CDR2 FVKESK. Trimming shortened V by 7 bases and J by 4 bases, and 13 bases separated the two germline ends. This CDR3 is built from 13 residues. CDR3 loop: CASNGRRGETQYF. The CDR3 bases are TGTGCCAGCAACGGACGGAGAGGAGAGACCCAGTACTTC.

This clonotype was seen more than once but under ten times. V and J are TRBV7-9 and TRBJ2-1; D remains ambiguous. Trimming took 4 bases from V and 6 from J, leaving 19 bases between them. Germline CDR1 SEHNR, CDR2 FQNEAQ (reference sequence). This CDR3 spans 16 amino acids. The CDR3 nucleotides read TGTGCCAGCAGCTCGTCCTTTGGTATAGCAGGCAATGAGCAGTTCTTC. Protein: CASSSSFGIAGNEQFF.

The table lists this clonotype with a few counts. The chain employs TRBV5-1 and TRBJ1-4, with TRBD1 as a possible D gene (5 bases). V was trimmed by 4 bases and J by 2 bases, leaving 9 bases between them. The CDR3 consists of 14 residues. Germline lookup yields CDR1 SGHRS and CDR2 YFSETQ. The CDR3 here is CASSGTETNEKLFF. The CDR3 bases are TGCGCCAGCAGCGGGACGGAGACTAATGAAAAACTGTTTTTT.

The chain links TRBV5-1 to TRBJ2-7; TRBD2 agrees at 11 bases. V was clipped by 0 bases and J by 4 bases; unmatched bases: 3. Germline V lookup: CDR1 SGHRS, CDR2 YFSETQ. The CDR3 is made up of 15 amino acids. The CDR3 sequence is CASSLGTSGLYEQYV. CDR3 bases: TGCGCCAGCAGCTTGGGGACTAGCGGGCTGTACGAGCAGTACGTC.

This sequence joins TRBV7-9 and TRBJ1-5; no clear D gene. The CDR3 consists of 14 residues. The V gene's germline CDR1 is SEHNR and CDR2 FQNEAQ (reference sequence). Trimming took off 0 bases at V and 3 bases at J, with 6 bases between the two ends. CDR3 region: CASSLAGYNQPQHF. DNA of the CDR3: TGTGCCAGCAGCTTAGCTGGATACAATCAGCCCCAGCATTTT.